This T cell receptor (beta chain) was captured in a study of identical twins. In every case, the donor was a healthy Caucasian. TCRdb re-derived calls from the 5' RACE reads in MiXCR, one entry per CDR3 protein. The repertoire has 600,000 to 850,000 distinct CDR3 sequences, over 15% of them found once; the top ten carry around 14%. The CDR3 is made up of 12 amino acids. The germline V gene has CDR1 DFQATT and CDR2 SNEGSKA (reference sequence). V lost 2 bases and J 3 bases, leaving 8 bases between the germline ends. This clonotype was seen more than once but under ten times. These same records also appear under a second study, on T cells expressing NK-cell markers. That source adds: What restricted sorting to alpha-beta TCR T cells in several experiments was an anti-gamma-delta TCR antibody. Dominance of the CD3+CD56-NKG2C+ fraction by these clonotypes also held in four donors.

The chain is built from TRBV20-1 and TRBJ2-7, with D possibly matching TRBD2 (5 bases). This receptor was obtained from a woman under 30 in good health. Sequencing used PBMCs. The CDR3 sequence: CSARTRGYEQYF. The DNA of the CDR3 is TGCAGTGCTAGAACTAGAGGCTACGAGCAGTACTTC.